What follows is one TCR beta chain and its context. The source of the sample is a study of identical twins. TCRdb reprocessed the 5' RACE reads via MiXCR and lists one record per CDR3 protein. The profile shows a few hundred thousand distinct CDR3 sequences, around 9.6% of them singletons. The CDR3 spans 12 residues. Germline lookup yields CDR1 SGHTA and CDR2 FQGNSA. The V gene lost 10 bases and the J gene lost 6 bases, with 13 bases spanning the gap. The sample also formed part of further work on yellow fever vaccine responses in identical twins.

The source is a woman under 30 in good health. The sample comprised PBMCs. The chain combines TRBV7-2 with TRBJ2-1; perhaps TRBD2 as D (6 bases). The CDR3 DNA reads TGTGCCAATCTCGTGGGGGGCAATGAGCAGTTCTTC. This translates into CANLVGGNEQFF. Based on the CDR3 plus reference TRBV7-2 and TRBJ2-1, the full variable domain is GAGVSQSPSNKVTEKGKDVELRCDPISGHTALYWYRQSLGQGLEFLIYFQGNSAPDKSGLPSDRFSAERTGGSVSTLTIQRTQQEDSAVYLCANLVGGNEQFFGPGTRLTVL.